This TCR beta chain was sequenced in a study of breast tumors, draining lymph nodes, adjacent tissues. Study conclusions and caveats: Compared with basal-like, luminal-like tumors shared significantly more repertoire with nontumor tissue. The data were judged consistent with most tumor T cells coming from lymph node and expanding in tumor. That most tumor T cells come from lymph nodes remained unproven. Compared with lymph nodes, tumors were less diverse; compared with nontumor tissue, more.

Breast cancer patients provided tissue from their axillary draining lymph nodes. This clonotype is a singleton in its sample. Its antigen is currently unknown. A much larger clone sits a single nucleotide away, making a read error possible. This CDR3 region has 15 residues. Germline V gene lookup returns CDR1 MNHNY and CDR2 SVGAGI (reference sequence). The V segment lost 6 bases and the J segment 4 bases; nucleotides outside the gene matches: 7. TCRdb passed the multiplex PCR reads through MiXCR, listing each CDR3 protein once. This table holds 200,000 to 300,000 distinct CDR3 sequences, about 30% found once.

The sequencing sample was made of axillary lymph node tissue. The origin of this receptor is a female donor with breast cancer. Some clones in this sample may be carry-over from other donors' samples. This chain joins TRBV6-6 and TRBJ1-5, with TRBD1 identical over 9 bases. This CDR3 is CASRPGTGSNQPQHF. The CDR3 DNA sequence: TGTGCCAGCAGGCCGGGGACAGGGTCTAATCAGCCCCAGCATTTT.